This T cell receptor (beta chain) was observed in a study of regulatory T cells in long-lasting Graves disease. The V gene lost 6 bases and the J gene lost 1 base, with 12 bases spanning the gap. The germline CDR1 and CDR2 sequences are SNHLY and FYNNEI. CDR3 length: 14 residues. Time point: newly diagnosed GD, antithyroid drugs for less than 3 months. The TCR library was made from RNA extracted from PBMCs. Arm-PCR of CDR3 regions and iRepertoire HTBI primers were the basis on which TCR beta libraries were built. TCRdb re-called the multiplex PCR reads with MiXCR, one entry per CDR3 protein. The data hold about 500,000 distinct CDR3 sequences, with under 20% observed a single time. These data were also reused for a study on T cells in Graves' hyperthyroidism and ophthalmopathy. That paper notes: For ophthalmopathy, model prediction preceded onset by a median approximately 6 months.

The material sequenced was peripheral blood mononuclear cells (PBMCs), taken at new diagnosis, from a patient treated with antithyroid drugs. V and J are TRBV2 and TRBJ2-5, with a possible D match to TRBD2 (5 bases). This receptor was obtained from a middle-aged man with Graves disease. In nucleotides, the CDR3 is TGTGCCAGCAGCCTGGACTGGGGCCAAGAGACCCAGTACTTC. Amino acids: CASSLDWGQETQYF. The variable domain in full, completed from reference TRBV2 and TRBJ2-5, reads EPEVTQTPSHQVTQMGQEVILRCVPISNHLYFYWYRQILGQKVEFLVSFYNNEISEKSEIFDDQFSVERPDGSNFTLKIRSTKLEDSAMYFCASSLDWGQETQYFGPGTRLLVL.